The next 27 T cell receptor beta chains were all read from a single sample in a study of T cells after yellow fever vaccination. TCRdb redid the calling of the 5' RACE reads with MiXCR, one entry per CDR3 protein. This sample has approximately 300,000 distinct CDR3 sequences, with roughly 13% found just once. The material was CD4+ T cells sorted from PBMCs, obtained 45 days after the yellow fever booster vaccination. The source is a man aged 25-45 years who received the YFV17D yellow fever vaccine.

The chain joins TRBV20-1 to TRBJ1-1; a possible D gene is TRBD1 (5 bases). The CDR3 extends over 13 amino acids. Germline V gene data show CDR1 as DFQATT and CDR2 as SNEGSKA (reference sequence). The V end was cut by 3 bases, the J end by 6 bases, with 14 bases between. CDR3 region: CSARSGTAAEAFF. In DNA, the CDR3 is TGCAGTGCTAGGTCCGGGACTGCGGCTGAAGCTTTCTTT.

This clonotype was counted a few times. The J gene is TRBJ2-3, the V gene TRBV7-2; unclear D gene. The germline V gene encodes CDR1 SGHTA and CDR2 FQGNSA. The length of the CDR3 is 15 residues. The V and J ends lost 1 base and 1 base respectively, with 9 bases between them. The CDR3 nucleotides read TGTGCCAGCAGCTTAGTTGTTTTAGGCACAGATACGCAGTATTTT. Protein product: CASSLVVLGTDTQYF.

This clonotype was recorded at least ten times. CDR3 in amino acids: CSASTGDYYGYTF. The CDR3 DNA reads TGCAGTGCTAGCACAGGGGATTACTATGGCTACACCTTC. The genes are TRBV20-1 and TRBJ1-2; 7 nucleotides match TRBD1. Germline loops: CDR1 DFQATT, CDR2 SNEGSKA (reference sequence). Trimming cost V 3 bases and J 3 bases; bases outside gene matches: 4. The CDR3 runs to 13 residues.

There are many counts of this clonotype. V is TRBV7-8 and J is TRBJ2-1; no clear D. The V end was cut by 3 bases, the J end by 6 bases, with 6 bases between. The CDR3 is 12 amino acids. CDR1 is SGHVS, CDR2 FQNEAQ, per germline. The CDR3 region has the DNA TGTGCCAGCAGCTTGGACGGCAATGAGCAGTTCTTC. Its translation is CASSLDGNEQFF.

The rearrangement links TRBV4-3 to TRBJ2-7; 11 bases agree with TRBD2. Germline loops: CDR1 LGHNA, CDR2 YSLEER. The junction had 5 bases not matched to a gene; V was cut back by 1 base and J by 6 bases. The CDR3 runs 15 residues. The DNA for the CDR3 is TGCGCCAGCAGCCAAGTTAGCGGGAGGGCCTCCGAGCAGTACTTC. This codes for CASSQVSGRASEQYF.

The DNA for the CDR3 is TGTGCCAGCAGATCTATTTCTGGGGCCAACGTCCTGACTTTC. Translated: CASRSISGANVLTF. The chain employs TRBV28 and TRBJ2-6; D remains unclear. CDR3 length: 14 residues. Germline CDR1 and CDR2: MDHEN and SYDVKM. The V and J ends lost 6 bases and 1 base respectively, with 7 bases between them.

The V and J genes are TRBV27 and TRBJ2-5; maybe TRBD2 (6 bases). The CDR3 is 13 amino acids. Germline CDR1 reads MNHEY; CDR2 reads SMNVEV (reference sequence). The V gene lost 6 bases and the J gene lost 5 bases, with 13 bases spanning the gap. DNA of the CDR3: TGTGCCAGCAGCCGGGACTTGAAGGAGACCCAGTACTTC. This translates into CASSRDLKETQYF.

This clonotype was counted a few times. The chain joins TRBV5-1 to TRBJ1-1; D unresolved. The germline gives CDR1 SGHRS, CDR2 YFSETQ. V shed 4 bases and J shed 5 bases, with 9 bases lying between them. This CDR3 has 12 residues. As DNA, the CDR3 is TGCGCCAGCAGCCTATCGGGGACTGAAGCTTTCTTT. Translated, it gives CASSLSGTEAFF.

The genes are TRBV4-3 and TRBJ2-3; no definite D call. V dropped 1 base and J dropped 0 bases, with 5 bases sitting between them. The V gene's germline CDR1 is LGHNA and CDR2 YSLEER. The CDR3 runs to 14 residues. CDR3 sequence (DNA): TGCGCCAGCAGCCAAGCCCCGAGCACAGATACGCAGTATTTT. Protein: CASSQAPSTDTQYF.

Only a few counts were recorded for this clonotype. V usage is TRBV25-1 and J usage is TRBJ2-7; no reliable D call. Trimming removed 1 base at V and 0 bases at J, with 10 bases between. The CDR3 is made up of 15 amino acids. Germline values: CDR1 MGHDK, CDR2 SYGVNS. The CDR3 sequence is CASSESGISSYEQYF. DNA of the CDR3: TGTGCCAGCAGTGAATCGGGCATTAGCTCCTACGAGCAGTACTTC.

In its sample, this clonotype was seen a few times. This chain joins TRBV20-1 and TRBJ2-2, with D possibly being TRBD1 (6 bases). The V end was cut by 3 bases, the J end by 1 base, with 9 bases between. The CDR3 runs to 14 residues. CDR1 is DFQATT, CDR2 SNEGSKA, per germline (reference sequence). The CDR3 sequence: CSARDSLNTGELFF. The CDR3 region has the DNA TGCAGTGCTAGGGACAGCCTGAACACCGGGGAGCTGTTTTTT.

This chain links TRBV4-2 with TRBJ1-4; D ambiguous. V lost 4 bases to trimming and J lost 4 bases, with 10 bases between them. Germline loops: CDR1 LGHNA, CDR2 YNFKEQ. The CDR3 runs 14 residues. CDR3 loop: CASSLELINEKLFF. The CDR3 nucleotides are TGTGCCAGCAGCCTGGAGCTCATTAATGAAAAACTGTTTTTT.

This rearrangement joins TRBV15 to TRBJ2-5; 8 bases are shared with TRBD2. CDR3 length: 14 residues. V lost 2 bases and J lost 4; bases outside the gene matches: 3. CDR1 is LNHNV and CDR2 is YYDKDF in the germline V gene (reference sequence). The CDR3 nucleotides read TGTGCCACCAGCAGAACGCTAGCGGGAGAGACCCAGTACTTC. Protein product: CATSRTLAGETQYF.

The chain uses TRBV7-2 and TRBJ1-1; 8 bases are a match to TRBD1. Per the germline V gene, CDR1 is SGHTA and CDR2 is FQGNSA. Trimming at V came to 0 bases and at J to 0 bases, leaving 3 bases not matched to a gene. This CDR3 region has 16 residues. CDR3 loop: CASSLASQGVNTEAFF. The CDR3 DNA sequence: TGTGCCAGCAGCTTAGCCTCACAGGGGGTGAACACTGAAGCTTTCTTT. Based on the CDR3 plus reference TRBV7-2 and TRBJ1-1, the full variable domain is GAGVSQSPSNKVTEKGKDVELRCDPISGHTALYWYRQSLGQGLEFLIYFQGNSAPDKSGLPSDRFSAERTGGSVSTLTIQRTQQEDSAVYLCASSLASQGVNTEAFFGQGTRLTVV.

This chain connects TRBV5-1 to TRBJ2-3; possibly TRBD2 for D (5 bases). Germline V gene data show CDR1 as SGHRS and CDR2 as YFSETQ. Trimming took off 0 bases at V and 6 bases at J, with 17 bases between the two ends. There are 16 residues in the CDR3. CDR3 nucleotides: TGCGCCAGCAGCTTGGGTGTTAGCGCAGATGGTGATACGCAGTATTTT. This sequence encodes CASSLGVSADGDTQYF.

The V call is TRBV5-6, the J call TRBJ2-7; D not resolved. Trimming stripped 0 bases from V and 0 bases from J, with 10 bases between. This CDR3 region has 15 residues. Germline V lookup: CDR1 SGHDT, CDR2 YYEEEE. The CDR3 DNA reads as TGTGCCAGCAGCTTGGCTTATCGTTCCTCCTACGAGCAGTACTTC. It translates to CASSLAYRSSYEQYF.

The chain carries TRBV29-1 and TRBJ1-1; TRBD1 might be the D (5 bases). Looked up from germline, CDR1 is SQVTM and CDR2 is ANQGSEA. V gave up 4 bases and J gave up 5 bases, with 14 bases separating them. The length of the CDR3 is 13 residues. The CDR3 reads CSVVRSRGTEAFF. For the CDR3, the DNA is TGCAGCGTTGTGCGGTCGAGGGGTACTGAAGCTTTCTTT.

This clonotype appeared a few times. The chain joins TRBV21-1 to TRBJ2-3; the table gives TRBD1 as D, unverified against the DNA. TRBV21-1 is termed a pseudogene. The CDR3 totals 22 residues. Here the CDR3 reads CASSNAPGHSPSGGRLTDTQYF. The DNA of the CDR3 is TGTGCCAGCAGCAATGCTCCCGGGCATTCCCCCAGCGGGGGGCGCCTCACAGATACGCAGTATTTT.

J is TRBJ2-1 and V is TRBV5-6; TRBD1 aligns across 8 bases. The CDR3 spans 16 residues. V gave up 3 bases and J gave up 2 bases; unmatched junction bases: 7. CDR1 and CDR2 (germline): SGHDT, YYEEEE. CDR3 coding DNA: TGTGCCAGCAGCTCCCCCGGACAGGGCCCCTACAATGAGCAGTTCTTC. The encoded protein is CASSSPGQGPYNEQFF.

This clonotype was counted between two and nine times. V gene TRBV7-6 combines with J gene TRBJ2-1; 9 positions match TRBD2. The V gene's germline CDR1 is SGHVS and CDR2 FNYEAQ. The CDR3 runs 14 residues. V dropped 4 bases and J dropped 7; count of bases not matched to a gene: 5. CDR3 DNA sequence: TGTGCCAGCAGCTCGCCCACTAGCGGGAATGAGCAGTTCTTC. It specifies CASSSPTSGNEQFF.

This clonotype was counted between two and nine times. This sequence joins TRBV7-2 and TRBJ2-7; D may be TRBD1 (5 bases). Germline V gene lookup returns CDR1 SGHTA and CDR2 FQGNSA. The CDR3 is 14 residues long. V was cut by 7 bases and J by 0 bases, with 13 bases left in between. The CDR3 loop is CASIQKGHSYEQYF. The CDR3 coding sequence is TGTGCCAGCATCCAAAAGGGGCACTCCTACGAGCAGTACTTC.

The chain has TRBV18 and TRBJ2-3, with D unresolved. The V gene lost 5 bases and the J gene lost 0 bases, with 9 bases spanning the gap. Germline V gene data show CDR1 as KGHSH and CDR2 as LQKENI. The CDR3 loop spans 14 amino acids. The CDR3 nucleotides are TGTGCCAGCTCAAAGGTTTCAAGCACAGATACGCAGTATTTT. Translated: CASSKVSSTDTQYF.

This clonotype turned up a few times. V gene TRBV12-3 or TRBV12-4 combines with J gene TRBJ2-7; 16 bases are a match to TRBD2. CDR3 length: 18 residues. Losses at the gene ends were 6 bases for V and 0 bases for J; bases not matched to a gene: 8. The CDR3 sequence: CASSPGLAGGPGSYEQYF. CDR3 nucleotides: TGTGCCAGCAGCCCGGGACTAGCGGGAGGGCCCGGCTCCTACGAGCAGTACTTC.

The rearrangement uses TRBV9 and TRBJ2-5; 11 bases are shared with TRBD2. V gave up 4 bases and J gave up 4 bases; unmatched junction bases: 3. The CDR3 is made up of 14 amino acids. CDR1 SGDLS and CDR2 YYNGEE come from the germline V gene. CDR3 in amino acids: CASSSLAGVETQYF. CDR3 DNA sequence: TGTGCCAGCAGCTCACTAGCGGGAGTAGAGACCCAGTACTTC.

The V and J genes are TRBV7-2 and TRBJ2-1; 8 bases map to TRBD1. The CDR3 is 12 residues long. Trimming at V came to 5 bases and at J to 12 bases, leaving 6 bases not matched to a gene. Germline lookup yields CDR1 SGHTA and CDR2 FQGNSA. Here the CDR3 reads CASSRTGLVQFF. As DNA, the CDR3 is TGTGCCAGCAGCCGGACAGGGCTAGTGCAGTTCTTC.

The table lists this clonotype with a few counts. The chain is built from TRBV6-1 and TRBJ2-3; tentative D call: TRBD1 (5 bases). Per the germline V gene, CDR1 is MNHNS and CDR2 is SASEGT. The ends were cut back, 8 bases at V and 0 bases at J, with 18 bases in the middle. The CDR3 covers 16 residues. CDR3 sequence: CASLRQLSASTDTQYF. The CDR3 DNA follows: TGTGCCAGCTTACGACAGCTCTCCGCTAGCACAGATACGCAGTATTTT.

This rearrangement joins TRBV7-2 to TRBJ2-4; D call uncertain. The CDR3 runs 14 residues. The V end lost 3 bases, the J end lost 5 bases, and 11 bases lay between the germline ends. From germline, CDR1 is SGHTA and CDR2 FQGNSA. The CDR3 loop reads CASSFGNLENIQYF. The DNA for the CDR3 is TGTGCCAGCAGCTTTGGGAATTTAGAAAACATTCAGTACTTC. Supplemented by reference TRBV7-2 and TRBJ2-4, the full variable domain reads GAGVSQSPSNKVTEKGKDVELRCDPISGHTALYWYRQSLGQGLEFLIYFQGNSAPDKSGLPSDRFSAERTGGSVSTLTIQRTQQEDSAVYLCASSFGNLENIQYFGAGTRLSVL.